These 24 T cell receptor beta chains were all obtained from the same sample, sequenced in a study of coeliac disease. Method: immunoSEQ multiplex PCR; TCRdb's copy keeps in-frame clones and lacks some. The data contain approximately 2,200 clones, 70% to 75% of them singletons. The sequenced sample consisted of lymphocytes from the gut lamina propria. All receptors derive from a human donor without celiac disease.

This clone showed up just a few times. J is TRBJ2-3 and V is TRBV27, with D maybe TRBD1 (6 bases). Germline CDR1 reads MNHEY; CDR2 reads SMNVEV (reference sequence). The CDR3 runs 15 residues. The V gene lost 3 bases and the J gene lost 4 bases, with 14 bases spanning the gap. The CDR3 coding sequence is TGTGCCAGCAGTTTTTATTACAGGGACCCAGATACGCAGTATTTT. This sequence encodes CASSFYYRDPDTQYF.

The CDR3 bases are TGTGCCAGCAGTGAAGACAGGGGCGCTGTCTACGAGCAGTACTTC. Translated, it gives CASSEDRGAVYEQYF. J is TRBJ2-7 and V is TRBV25-1; the match to TRBD1 covers 8 bases. Germline loops: CDR1 MGHDK, CDR2 SYGVNS. The V and J ends lost 2 bases and 3 bases, in that order; junction bases with no gene match: 6. This CDR3 region has 15 residues.

The chain links TRBV27 to TRBJ1-1; D might be TRBD1 (5 bases). V was shortened by 6 bases and J by 4 bases, with 15 bases between the two germline ends. Germline V CDR1 and CDR2: MNHEY, SMNVEV (reference sequence). The CDR3 totals 14 residues. This CDR3 is CASRRTPGGTEAFF. Here the CDR3 DNA reads TGTGCCAGCAGGAGGACACCGGGGGGCACTGAAGCTTTCTTT.

The rearrangement links TRBV6-1 to TRBJ2-1; 9 bases map to TRBD1. The V gene end was trimmed by 7 bases and the J gene end by 4 bases; junction bases not matched to a gene: 5. Germline V gives CDR1 MNHNS, CDR2 SASEGT. The CDR3 spans 14 residues. CDR3 sequence: CASILGTGYNEQFF. The CDR3 nucleotides are TGTGCCAGCATTTTAGGGACAGGGTACAATGAGCAGTTCTTC.

The J gene is TRBJ2-1, the V gene TRBV6-1; the match to TRBD2 covers 9 bases. Losses at the gene ends were 6 bases for V and 2 bases for J; bases not matched to a gene: 5. Germline CDR1 and CDR2: MNHNS and SASEGT. The CDR3 totals 15 residues. The CDR3 DNA reads as TGTGCCAGCAGGGAAATAGCGGGGGCCTACAATGAGCAGTTCTTC. Its translation: CASREIAGAYNEQFF.

The chain uses TRBV9 and TRBJ2-3; 13 nucleotides match TRBD2. The CDR3 spans 16 residues. Germline lookup yields CDR1 SGDLS and CDR2 YYNGEE. Trimming cost V 4 bases and J 5 bases; bases outside gene matches: 7. The CDR3 region has the DNA TGTGCCAGCAGCCTCGGGACTAGCGGGGCAGGAGATACGCAGTATTTT. Translated: CASSLGTSGAGDTQYF.

The V call is TRBV7-9, the J call TRBJ2-1, with 12 bases identical to TRBD2. The trim removed 7 bases at V and 7 bases at J, leaving 11 bases unmatched. The CDR3 is made up of 16 amino acids. The germline V gene has CDR1 SEHNR and CDR2 FQNEAQ (reference sequence). The CDR3 coding sequence is TGTGCCAGCATCCTCTCTAGCGGGGGGGCCATAAATGAGCAGTTCTTC. It specifies CASILSSGGAINEQFF.

This clone was observed a handful of times. CDR3 protein: CASSRIAGGELFF. The CDR3, as DNA: TGTGCCAGCAGTCGCATAGCGGGCGGGGAGCTGTTTTTT. The V call is TRBV9, the J call TRBJ2-2, with 7 bases that match TRBD2. Germline-derived CDR1 and CDR2 are SGDLS and YYNGEE. This CDR3 region has 13 residues. V gave up 5 bases and J gave up 7 bases; unmatched junction bases: 5.

The rearrangement uses TRBV14 and TRBJ2-2; 7 bases line up with TRBD1. The J segment lost 5 bases and the V segment lost 3 bases, leaving 6 bases of the junction unmatched. Looked up from germline, CDR1 is SGHDN and CDR2 is FVKESK. The CDR3 has 15 amino acids. CDR3: CASSQVQGVTGELFF. In DNA, the CDR3 is TGTGCCAGCAGCCAGGTTCAGGGGGTGACCGGGGAGCTGTTTTTT. Full variable domain (missing parts from reference TRBV14 and TRBJ2-2): EAGVTQFPSHSVIEKGQTVTLRCDPISGHDNLYWYRRVMGKEIKFLLHFVKESKQDESGMPNNRFLAERTGGTYSTLKVQPAELEDSGVYFCASSQVQGVTGELFFGEGSRLTVL.

The chain links TRBV6-5 to TRBJ2-7; the D gene is possibly TRBD2 (6 bases). Germline CDR1 reads MNHEY; CDR2 reads SVGAGI. The CDR3 is 15 amino acids. V lost 7 bases and J lost 2, with 18 bases in between. CDR3 in amino acids: CASKGGDSSAYEQYF. DNA of the CDR3: TGTGCCAGCAAGGGTGGGGACTCTAGTGCCTACGAGCAGTACTTC.

The gene calls are TRBV6-1 and TRBJ2-6; tentative D call: TRBD2 (6 bases). CDR1 and CDR2 from the germline V gene are MNHNS and SASEGT. Trimming shortened V by 10 bases and J by 0 bases, and 13 bases separated the two germline ends. The CDR3 contains 15 residues. In nucleotides, the CDR3 is TGTGCCATCTTCGGGGGTTCCTCTGGGGCCAACGTCCTGACTTTC. As protein: CAIFGGSSGANVLTF.

This chain links TRBV6-9 with TRBJ1-6; D is undetermined. The CDR3 loop spans 14 amino acids. The V end was cut by 5 bases, the J end by 6 bases, with 11 bases between. The germline CDR1 and CDR2 sequences are MNHGY and SVAAGI. CDR3 bases: TGTGCCAGCAGTACCCCGGGAGTTAATTCACCCCTCCACTTT. This sequence encodes CASSTPGVNSPLHF.

This chain joins TRBV5-1 and TRBJ1-1; TRBD1 might be the D (5 bases). The CDR3 runs to 14 residues. CDR1 and CDR2 (germline): SGHRS, YFSETQ. The V gene lost 5 bases and the J gene lost 5 bases, with 16 bases spanning the gap. As DNA, the CDR3 is TGCGCCAGCAGACAGGAAAACGAACGGACTGAAGCTTTCTTT. Its protein product is CASRQENERTEAFF.

The chain employs TRBV27 and TRBJ2-1, with 8 bases identical to TRBD2. This CDR3 has 14 amino acids. Unmatched junction bases numbered 10, after V lost 10 bases and J lost 5 bases. Germline loops: CDR1 MNHEY, CDR2 SMNVEV (reference sequence). CDR3 nucleotides: TGTGCCACTACCCGAGGGACTAGTAACAATGAGCAGTTCTTC. Its protein is CATTRGTSNNEQFF.

Sample share makes this clone large. J is TRBJ2-3 and V is TRBV9; a possible D gene is TRBD2 (5 bases). Germline V gene data show CDR1 as SGDLS and CDR2 as YYNGEE. Trimming shortened V by 0 bases and J by 6 bases, and 8 bases separated the two germline ends. The length of the CDR3 is 13 residues. CDR3 nucleotide sequence: TGTGCCAGCAGCGTAGCATGGAGGGATACGCAGTATTTT. Translation: CASSVAWRDTQYF.

The chain employs TRBV7-2 and TRBJ2-7, with 8 positions matching TRBD2. The trim removed 5 bases at V and 3 bases at J, leaving 21 bases unmatched. There are 19 residues in the CDR3. Germline V gene lookup returns CDR1 SGHTA and CDR2 FQGNSA. CDR3 in amino acids: CASSPPGLRSGRGGYEQYF. The CDR3 DNA reads as TGTGCCAGCAGCCCCCCAGGGCTACGAAGCGGGAGAGGCGGCTACGAGCAGTACTTC. The whole variable domain, remainder taken from reference TRBV7-2 and TRBJ2-7, is GAGVSQSPSNKVTEKGKDVELRCDPISGHTALYWYRQSLGQGLEFLIYFQGNSAPDKSGLPSDRFSAERTGGSVSTLTIQRTQQEDSAVYLCASSPPGLRSGRGGYEQYFGPGTRLTVT.

This clone was seen once. This sample also contains other DNA sequences that code for the same CDR3. The rearrangement links TRBV18 to TRBJ2-7; the D gene is possibly TRBD1 (6 bases). The CDR3 runs 13 residues. Per the germline V gene, CDR1 is KGHSH and CDR2 is LQKENI. The V and J ends lost 2 bases and 3 bases respectively, with 8 bases between them. The chain's CDR3 is CASSPAGDYEQYF. CDR3 coding DNA: TGTGCCAGCTCACCAGCAGGGGACTACGAGCAGTACTTC.

The CDR3: CASSELRLAGGPFEQFF. The CDR3 region has the DNA TGTGCCAGCAGTGAACTAAGGCTAGCGGGGGGGCCGTTTGAGCAGTTCTTC. The chain joins TRBV2 to TRBJ2-1; the match to TRBD2 covers 12 bases. The V and J ends lost 2 bases and 9 bases, in that order; junction bases with no gene match: 11. The CDR3 sequence is 17 residues long. Looked up from germline, CDR1 is SNHLY and CDR2 is FYNNEI. The variable domain in full, with the rest retrieved from reference TRBV2 and TRBJ2-1, is EPEVTQTPSHQVTQMGQEVILRCVPISNHLYFYWYRQILGQKVEFLVSFYNNEISEKSEIFDDQFSVERPDGSNFTLKIRSTKLEDSAMYFCASSELRLAGGPFEQFFGPGTRLTVL.

This chain's CDR3 is CASSADRSYGYTF. As DNA, the CDR3 is TGTGCCAGCAGCGCAGACAGGAGCTATGGCTACACCTTC. The chain links TRBV5-4 to TRBJ1-2; tentative D call: TRBD1 (6 bases). V was cut by 4 bases and J by 4 bases, with 11 bases left in between. CDR3 length: 13 residues. Per the germline V gene, CDR1 is SGHNT and CDR2 is YYREEE (reference sequence).

The chain uses TRBV7-2 and TRBJ2-7, with TRBD2 matching 12 bases. With 5 bases clipped from V and 5 bases from J, the junction kept 10 bases outside the gene matches. Looked up from germline, CDR1 is SGHTA and CDR2 is FQGNSA. This CDR3 spans 16 amino acids. The CDR3 region is CASSPPTSGRLDEQYF. DNA for the CDR3: TGTGCCAGCAGCCCGCCGACTAGCGGGAGATTAGACGAGCAGTACTTC.

This rearrangement joins TRBV11-2 to TRBJ2-2; 8 positions agree with TRBD2. The V and J ends lost 5 bases and 1 base, in that order; junction bases with no gene match: 6. The CDR3 extends over 16 amino acids. Germline values: CDR1 SGHAT, CDR2 FQNNGV. CDR3 nucleotide sequence: TGTGCCAGCAGCCTACTCGGGAGGGGGAACACCGGGGAGCTGTTTTTT. Protein product: CASSLLGRGNTGELFF. The full variable domain, in which reference TRBV11-2 and TRBJ2-2 provide the parts outside the CDR3, is EAGVAQSPRYKIIEKRQSVAFWCNPISGHATLYWYQQILGQGPKLLIQFQNNGVVDDSQLPKDRFSAERLKGVDSTLKIQPAKLEDSAVYLCASSLLGRGNTGELFFGEGSRLTVL.

The chain joins TRBV11-2 to TRBJ1-3; D gene unclear. The CDR3 totals 14 residues. Trimming pared 2 bases from V and 0 bases from J, leaving 5 bases between. Germline CDR1 and CDR2: SGHAT and FQNNGV. CDR3 sequence: CASSLIGSGNTIYF. CDR3 nucleotides: TGTGCCAGCAGCTTAATCGGCTCTGGAAACACCATATATTTT. Complete variable domain (other parts from reference TRBV11-2 and TRBJ1-3): EAGVAQSPRYKIIEKRQSVAFWCNPISGHATLYWYQQILGQGPKLLIQFQNNGVVDDSQLPKDRFSAERLKGVDSTLKIQPAKLEDSAVYLCASSLIGSGNTIYFGEGSWLTVV.

The chain has TRBV18 and TRBJ1-1; no firm D call. CDR1 is KGHSH and CDR2 is LQKENI in the germline V gene. With 5 bases removed from V and 3 bases from J, the gap between germline ends came to 13 bases. The CDR3 is made up of 14 amino acids. The CDR3 coding sequence is TGTGCCAGCTCAACTAGCGGCGGACACACTGAAGCTTTCTTT. Translation: CASSTSGGHTEAFF. The whole variable domain, filled in from reference TRBV18 and TRBJ1-1, reads NAGVMQNPRHLVRRRGQEARLRCSPMKGHSHVYWYRQLPEEGLKFMVYLQKENIIDESGMPKERFSAEFPKEGPSILRIQQVVRGDSAAYFCASSTSGGHTEAFFGQGTRLTVV.

The V call is TRBV7-8, the J call TRBJ2-2, with 9 nucleotides matching TRBD1. CDR1 SGHVS and CDR2 FQNEAQ come from the germline V gene. The J segment lost 3 bases and the V segment lost 1 base, leaving 12 bases of the junction unmatched. The CDR3 consists of 19 residues. CDR3 region: CASSLGSRWGQGDTGELFF. CDR3 in DNA: TGTGCCAGCAGCTTAGGAAGCAGATGGGGACAGGGAGACACCGGGGAGCTGTTTTTT.